The next 13 T cell receptor beta chains were all read from a single sample in a study of T cells in Graves' hyperthyroidism and ophthalmopathy. TCR beta CDR3 region amplification was performed from RNA transcripts. HTBI primers were the set used in a first-round RT-PCR of the TCR CDR3. TCRdb reprocessed the multiplex PCR reads via MiXCR and lists one record per CDR3 protein. The sample records more than 650,000 distinct CDR3 sequences, 14% being singletons. Sequencing was performed on blood. These TCRs come from a woman under 30 with Graves' hyperthyroidism.

In DNA, the CDR3 is TGTGCCACCAGCAGAGATGCCCCTGCGCAGGGGGGGGAAAAACTGTTTTTT. Its translation is CATSRDAPAQGGEKLFF. This chain uses TRBV15 with TRBJ1-4; 7 nucleotides line up with TRBD1. This CDR3 is built from 17 residues. Germline CDR1 LNHNV, CDR2 YYDKDF (reference sequence). Trimming removed 0 bases from V and 8 bases from J; junction bases left unmatched: 12.

This clonotype was observed at least ten times. V gene TRBV6-6 combines with J gene TRBJ2-7, with D unclear. The V end was cut by 0 bases, the J end by 3 bases, with 12 bases between. Per the germline V gene, CDR1 is MNHNY and CDR2 is SVGAGI (reference sequence). The CDR3 length is 15 residues. The CDR3 region has the DNA TGTGCCAGCAGTTACTCGGAATCGGTCGTCTACGAGCAGTACTTC. It yields the protein CASSYSESVVYEQYF.

With regard to this clonotype: At one end the junction does not follow the germline gene, possibly because of a read error. The chain couples TRBV6-2 or TRBV6-3 to TRBJ2-1; no definite D call. The CDR3 is made up of 15 amino acids. Germline assignment: CDR1 MNHEY and CDR2 SVGEGT. The CDR3 loop is CASSVTDPLYNGQFF. The CDR3, as DNA: TGTGCCAGCAGTGTTACGGACCCACTCTACAATGGGCAGTTCTTC.

The chain links TRBV18 to TRBJ2-2, with D unclear. This CDR3 is built from 17 residues. V lost 2 bases and J lost 2, with 15 bases in between. The germline V gene encodes CDR1 KGHSH and CDR2 LQKENI. The CDR3 loop reads CASSPGWDLANTGELFF. CDR3 in DNA: TGTGCCAGCTCACCAGGATGGGATCTCGCCAACACCGGGGAGCTGTTTTTT.

This clonotype was detected only a few times. CDR3 loop: CASSARTGLGELFF. CDR3 coding DNA: TGTGCCAGCAGCGCCCGGACAGGATTGGGGGAGCTGTTTTTT. The rearrangement joins TRBV9 to TRBJ2-2, with 7 bases matching TRBD1. Looked up from germline, CDR1 is SGDLS and CDR2 is YYNGEE. The J segment lost 8 bases and the V segment lost 3 bases, leaving 7 bases of the junction unmatched. This CDR3 has 14 amino acids.

A few counts support this clonotype. The rearrangement links TRBV12-3 or TRBV12-4 to TRBJ2-3; maybe TRBD2 (6 bases). The CDR3 consists of 14 residues. V lost 3 bases and J lost 2, with 9 bases in between. The CDR3 DNA reads as TGTGCCAGCAGTTTCACGGGGGTCACAGATACGCAGTATTTT. This encodes CASSFTGVTDTQYF.

This clonotype occurred many times. J is TRBJ2-2 and V is TRBV7-2, with a possible D match to TRBD1 (6 bases). V lost 4 bases and J lost 4, with 19 bases in between. The CDR3 has 17 amino acids. Germline V gene data show CDR1 as SGHTA and CDR2 as FQGNSA. The CDR3, as DNA: TGTGCCAGCAGCTCGTCATACAGGGCGGTAGGCACCGGGGAGCTGTTTTTT. Protein product: CASSSSYRAVGTGELFF.

Of note for this clonotype: This clone may be a read error of a much larger clone one base away. This chain joins TRBV9 and TRBJ2-1, with 10 nucleotides matching TRBD2. The end of the DNA fits TRBJ2-7 better, so the J call may be wrong. Germline CDR1 SGDLS, CDR2 YYNGEE. This CDR3 has 16 residues. The chain's CDR3 is CASNVSRTSGYNEQYF. The CDR3 bases are TGTGCCAGCAACGTATCCCGGACTAGCGGTTACAATGAGCAGTACTTC.

This clonotype was picked up many times. V and J are TRBV3-1 and TRBJ2-4, with D uncertain. Germline CDR1 and CDR2: LGHDT and YNNKEL (reference sequence). The CDR3 has 14 residues. V was cut by 5 bases and J by 0 bases, with 8 bases left in between. DNA of the CDR3: TGTGCCAGCAGCTGGACCGTAGCCAAAAACATTCAGTACTTC. Its translation is CASSWTVAKNIQYF.

This clonotype was seen many times. V usage is TRBV6-2 or TRBV6-3 and J usage is TRBJ2-1; TRBD2 agrees at 12 bases. Germline V gives CDR1 MNHEY, CDR2 SVGEGT. This CDR3 is 15 amino acids long. J was trimmed by 6 bases and V by 5 bases; bases with no gene match: 5. CDR3 residues: CASSRGLAGINEQFF. The CDR3 nucleotides read TGTGCCAGCAGTCGAGGACTAGCGGGAATCAATGAGCAGTTCTTC.

This rearrangement joins TRBV20-1 to TRBJ2-1; a weak D match, TRBD1 (6 bases). Trimming shortened V by 7 bases and J by 4 bases, and 23 bases separated the two germline ends. Germline values: CDR1 DFQATT, CDR2 SNEGSKA (reference sequence). The CDR3 is 16 residues long. CDR3 residues: CSVIIQTARGYNEQFF. The DNA of the CDR3 is TGCAGTGTTATAATCCAAACTGCCAGGGGTTACAATGAGCAGTTCTTC.

This clonotype was recorded many times. The rearrangement joins TRBV18 to TRBJ2-1; TRBD2 is a possible D gene (7 bases). CDR1 and CDR2 (germline): KGHSH, LQKENI. The CDR3 totals 14 residues. V lost 4 bases and J lost 10, with 17 bases in between. CDR3 sequence (DNA): TGTGCCAGCTCACGCCCCCTGGGGGGGCTGGAGCAGTTCTTC. It yields the protein CASSRPLGGLEQFF.

This clonotype was seen repeatedly, ten times or more. The chain is built from TRBV28 and TRBJ2-4; D not resolved. Trimming took off 3 bases at V and 0 bases at J, with 6 bases between the two ends. The CDR3 contains 14 residues. CDR1 is MDHEN, CDR2 SYDVKM, per germline. The CDR3 protein is CASSFALAKNIQYF. CDR3 nucleotide sequence: TGTGCCAGCAGTTTTGCCCTAGCCAAAAACATTCAGTACTTC.